The 22 T cell receptor beta chains below come from one sample, sequenced in a study of shared clonotypes between healthy human individuals. Profiling relied on immunoSEQ multiplex PCR, and the TCRdb table lists in-frame clones only, not all of them. The sample records 2 million to 3 million clones, roughly 93% being singletons. The sequenced sample consisted of naive CD4+ T cells from PBMCs. Subset of the sample: CD45RA+ positively selected. All receptors come from a man younger than 35 in good health. Some clones in this sample may be carry-over from other donors' samples.

The chain combines TRBV6-1 with TRBJ1-5, with D uncertain. Between the trimmed V and J ends, which lost 1 base and 2 bases, there was a span of 3 bases. CDR1 MNHNS and CDR2 SASEGT come from the germline V gene. The CDR3 has 13 residues. CDR3: CASSEERNQPQHF. The DNA of the CDR3 is TGTGCCAGCAGTGAAGAACGCAATCAGCCCCAGCATTTT.

The chain joins TRBV14 to TRBJ1-2, with 8 positions matching TRBD1. The CDR3 contains 14 residues. The germline CDR1 and CDR2 sequences are SGHDN and FVKESK. V trimming: 4 bases; J trimming: 7 bases; junction bases outside the gene matches: 8. The CDR3 protein is CASSRDGQGTGYTF. The CDR3 DNA reads TGTGCCAGCAGCCGTGACGGACAGGGAACTGGCTACACCTTC.

The rearrangement joins TRBV27 to TRBJ2-1; D is ambiguous. Germline CDR1 MNHEY, CDR2 SMNVEV (reference sequence). This CDR3 has 15 amino acids. V shed 2 bases and J shed 0 bases, with 8 bases lying between them. CDR3 region: CASSLPRSSYNEQFF. The CDR3 DNA reads as TGTGCCAGCAGTTTACCCAGGAGCTCCTACAATGAGCAGTTCTTC.

This sequence joins TRBV11-2 and TRBJ1-1, with 7 bases lining up with TRBD1. The CDR3 length is 15 residues. The ends lost 1 base at V and 2 bases at J; junction bases unmatched: 4. Germline V lookup: CDR1 SGHAT, CDR2 FQNNGV. The CDR3 is CASSLAGQSNTEAFF. Here the CDR3 DNA reads TGTGCCAGCAGCTTAGCGGGACAGTCCAACACTGAAGCTTTCTTT.

Comment on this clone: Different DNA sequences within this sample yield the same CDR3. The chain employs TRBV6-5 and TRBJ1-5, with a tentative D call TRBD1 (6 bases). The CDR3 runs to 13 residues. Germline-derived CDR1 and CDR2 are MNHEY and SVGAGI. The V end lost 5 bases, the J end lost 4 bases, and 9 bases lay between the germline ends. The CDR3 here is CASSRTVNQPQHF. CDR3 coding DNA: TGTGCCAGCAGTCGGACAGTTAATCAGCCCCAGCATTTT.

This chain uses TRBV4-2 with TRBJ2-1; D is unresolved. Per the germline V gene, CDR1 is LGHNA and CDR2 is YNFKEQ. V dropped 0 bases and J dropped 6 bases, with 12 bases sitting between them. The CDR3 runs 15 residues. The CDR3 DNA sequence: TGTGCCAGCAGCCAAGATAGCTCTCTTTCCAATGAGCAGTTCTTC. Encoded protein: CASSQDSSLSNEQFF.

This chain links TRBV6-5 with TRBJ1-3; maybe TRBD1 (5 bases). CDR1 MNHEY and CDR2 SVGAGI come from the germline V gene. Trimming removed 0 bases at V and 4 bases at J, with 13 bases between. CDR3 length: 16 residues. The CDR3 region has the DNA TGTGCCAGCAGTTACTCCGGGACCTCTCGGGGAAACACCATATATTTT. It encodes CASSYSGTSRGNTIYF.

The rearrangement joins TRBV7-9 to TRBJ2-7; D gene ambiguous. V lost 1 base to trimming and J lost 4 bases, with 20 bases between them. This CDR3 contains 17 residues. Germline-derived CDR1 and CDR2 are SEHNR and FQNEAQ (reference sequence). The CDR3 DNA is TGTGCCAGCAGCTTAGGTTTGGTGGCAGGCCTTCGGTACGAGCAGTACTTC. This translates into CASSLGLVAGLRYEQYF.

Concerning this clone: Other DNA sequences from this sample encode an identical CDR3 as well. The chain has TRBV20-1 and TRBJ2-3; TRBD2 matches at 9 bases. Germline-derived CDR1 and CDR2 are DFQATT and SNEGSKA (reference sequence). Losses at the gene ends were 6 bases for V and 6 bases for J; bases not matched to a gene: 1. CDR3 length: 11 residues. CDR3 region: CSASGRDTQYF. CDR3 DNA sequence: TGCAGTGCCAGCGGGAGGGATACGCAGTATTTT.

This chain links TRBV29-1 with TRBJ2-7, with 9 positions matching TRBD2. There are 14 residues in the CDR3. Trimming removed 6 bases from V and 6 bases from J; junction bases left unmatched: 12. Germline V gene sequence: CDR1 SQVTM, CDR2 ANQGSEA. The CDR3 region is CSVRAAGGPREQYF. The CDR3 nucleotides read TGCAGCGTCCGGGCGGCGGGAGGGCCCCGCGAGCAGTACTTC.

The V gene is TRBV6-1, the J gene TRBJ1-5; 8 bases match TRBD1. Germline values: CDR1 MNHNS, CDR2 SASEGT. The CDR3 is 13 amino acids. Trimming cost V 5 bases and J 5 bases; bases outside gene matches: 2. CDR3 sequence: CASSPTGDQPQHF. The CDR3 DNA follows: TGTGCCAGCAGTCCGACAGGGGATCAGCCCCAGCATTTT.

The J gene is TRBJ2-2, the V gene TRBV6-1; possibly TRBD2 for D (5 bases). The germline V gene has CDR1 MNHNS and CDR2 SASEGT. There are 13 residues in the CDR3. Trimming took 10 bases from V and 0 from J, leaving 9 bases between them. CDR3 coding DNA: TGTGCCATGACCGGGACGAACACCGGGGAGCTGTTTTTT. Translated, it gives CAMTGTNTGELFF.

This clone was observed a handful of times. Within the sample, other DNA sequences also encode this same CDR3. This chain connects TRBV28 to TRBJ1-2; D gene unclear. V was cut by 3 bases and J by 3 bases, with 5 bases left in between. The CDR3 length is 12 residues. Germline CDR1 and CDR2: MDHEN and SYDVKM. CDR3 loop: CASSLRDYGYTF. The CDR3 DNA follows: TGTGCCAGCAGTTTGAGGGACTATGGCTACACCTTC.

The chain has TRBV9 and TRBJ2-6, with a weak D call TRBD2 (5 bases). Trimming took 4 bases from V and 2 from J, leaving 10 bases between them. This CDR3 has 15 amino acids. Germline CDR1 and CDR2: SGDLS and YYNGEE. The CDR3 sequence is CASSPYGAGANVLTF. CDR3 nucleotides: TGTGCCAGCAGCCCGTACGGGGCTGGGGCCAACGTCCTGACTTTC.

The rearrangement joins TRBV27 to TRBJ1-1; tentative D call: TRBD1 (6 bases). The CDR3 length is 15 residues. Germline V lookup: CDR1 MNHEY, CDR2 SMNVEV (reference sequence). Trimming shortened V by 5 bases and J by 1 base, and 14 bases separated the two germline ends. The CDR3 nucleotides read TGTGCCAGCAGTCGAAAACAACAGGGGAACACTGAAGCTTTCTTT. The encoded protein is CASSRKQQGNTEAFF.

The chain has TRBV19 and TRBJ2-7; 9 bases agree with TRBD1. Unmatched junction bases numbered 8, after V lost 5 bases and J lost 6 bases. This CDR3 is 14 amino acids long. CDR1 is LNHDA and CDR2 is SQIVND in the germline V gene (reference sequence). The CDR3 reads CASSPGQGLIEQYF. CDR3 DNA sequence: TGTGCCAGTAGTCCGGGACAGGGTCTCATCGAGCAGTACTTC.

The chain uses TRBV5-1 and TRBJ2-1; either TRBD1 or TRBD2 may supply D (5 bases each). The CDR3 length is 15 residues. The germline V and J ends were trimmed by 0 bases and 2 bases, with 9 bases remaining between them. Germline lookup yields CDR1 SGHRS and CDR2 YFSETQ. The CDR3 sequence is CASSLGGAAYNEQFF. Written as DNA, the CDR3 is TGCGCCAGCAGCTTGGGAGGGGCCGCCTACAATGAGCAGTTCTTC.

The V gene is TRBV5-1, the J gene TRBJ2-7; 7 positions match TRBD2. CDR3 length equals 15 residues. Trimming cost V 6 bases and J 2 bases; bases outside gene matches: 11. Per germline, CDR1 SGHRS and CDR2 YFSETQ. The CDR3 DNA sequence: TGCGCCAGCAACCCGGGGTGGGCGGGGGCCTACGAGCAGTACTTC. This sequence encodes CASNPGWAGAYEQYF.

The V and J genes are TRBV6-1 and TRBJ2-1; D is ambiguous. The length of the CDR3 is 14 residues. V dropped 1 base and J dropped 9 bases, with 13 bases sitting between them. Germline V gives CDR1 MNHNS, CDR2 SASEGT. The CDR3 spells CASSEEVGLGEQFF. CDR3 nucleotide sequence: TGTGCCAGCAGTGAAGAAGTGGGTTTAGGTGAGCAGTTCTTC.

The CDR3: CASSLGTTNQPQHF. The CDR3, as DNA: TGCGCCAGCAGCTTGGGGACAACTAATCAGCCCCAGCATTTT. This chain uses TRBV5-1 with TRBJ1-5; tentatively, D is TRBD1 (5 bases). Germline assignment: CDR1 SGHRS and CDR2 YFSETQ. Trimming removed 0 bases from V and 4 bases from J, with 8 bases in between. The CDR3 contains 14 residues.

The chain employs TRBV28 and TRBJ1-4; unclear D gene. The CDR3 runs to 13 residues. The ends were cut back, 2 bases at V and 7 bases at J, with 8 bases in the middle. From germline, CDR1 is MDHEN and CDR2 SYDVKM. The CDR3 coding sequence is TGTGCCAGCAGTTTAGGGCTTCGTGAAAAACTGTTTTTT. Its protein is CASSLGLREKLFF.

The gene calls are TRBV28 and TRBJ2-3, with TRBD2 matching 8 bases. The J segment lost 14 bases and the V segment lost 6 bases, leaving 13 bases of the junction unmatched. Germline CDR1 MDHEN, CDR2 SYDVKM. The CDR3 runs to 13 residues. CDR3 in amino acids: CASSTPGTRPGYF. Here the CDR3 DNA reads TGTGCCAGCAGCACCCCCGGGACTAGACCAGGGTATTTT.